This TCR beta chain is drawn from a study of T cell repertoires in cytomegalovirus infection. Study context: Indications came from public TCR beta signatures; they pointed to CMV infection and to a matching HLA type. Notes on the study in general: Within the response measured ex vivo, HLA-C-restricted CMV-specific TCR beta clonotypes were dominant.

Turning to this clonotype: Its antigen is as yet unknown. Germline and junction disagree at one end, which may indicate a read error.

CDR1 is SGHVT, CDR2 SQSDAQ, per germline. The CDR3 has 18 residues. TCRdb reprocessed the reads via MiXCR and lists one record per CDR3 protein. The table records some 800,000 distinct CDR3 sequences, about 31% of them present only once. The sample was cultured CD8+ T cells from PBMCs, taken from culture after CMV antigen stimulation. This clonotype was obtained from a human donor in good health (CMV status not recorded). Some clones in this sample may be carry-over from other donors' samples. V and J are TRBV7-4 and TRBJ2-1; 12 nucleotides agree with TRBD1. DNA of the CDR3: TGTGCCAGCAACTTAATCGGGCAGGGGACAGGGGGCGGCAATGAGCAGTTCTTC. Its protein product is CASNLIGQGTGGGNEQFF.